A single sample gave rise to the 29 T cell receptor beta chains below, sequenced in a study of blood T cell repertoires in COVID-19 (dated by TCRdb to the early 2020s). The receptor library was made with the immunoSEQ multiplex PCR assay. As stored in TCRdb, this immuneACCESS dataset retains in-frame rearrangements with V and J assigned. A fraction of the clones does not appear; measured against another copy, unresolved V genes explain less than half of the discrepancy, and the remainder lacks a known reason. The sample contains 100,000 to 120,000 clones, roughly 84% of them found a single time. The leading ten clones occupy around 8% of the sample. The sample comprised peripheral blood. These receptors all stem from a middle-aged woman with acute or convalescent COVID-19.

This chain connects TRBV29-1 to TRBJ1-2, with D hard to call. This CDR3 comprises 13 residues. Deletions cut 4 bases from V and 5 bases from J, with 14 bases between. CDR1 is SQVTM and CDR2 is ANQGSEA in the germline V gene. CDR3 sequence (DNA): TGCAGCGTTGTGATAGGAGTCGGTTATGGCTACACCTTC. Protein: CSVVIGVGYGYTF.

This clone was seen a handful of times. The rearrangement uses TRBV11-2 and TRBJ2-7; TRBD2 might be the D (5 bases). The CDR3 is 12 residues long. Germline loops: CDR1 SGHAT, CDR2 FQNNGV. V lost 4 bases, J lost 3 bases, and 7 bases lay in between. The CDR3 nucleotides read TGTGCCAGCAGCTCAGACTACTACGAGCAGTACTTC. Residues: CASSSDYYEQYF. The whole variable domain, filled in from reference TRBV11-2 and TRBJ2-7, reads EAGVAQSPRYKIIEKRQSVAFWCNPISGHATLYWYQQILGQGPKLLIQFQNNGVVDDSQLPKDRFSAERLKGVDSTLKIQPAKLEDSAVYLCASSSDYYEQYFGPGTRLTVT.

This rearrangement joins TRBV2 to TRBJ2-5, with D unresolved. V was trimmed by 7 bases and J by 11 bases, leaving 23 bases between them. The germline V gene encodes CDR1 SNHLY and CDR2 FYNNEI. The CDR3 sequence is 14 residues long. The CDR3 DNA follows: TGTGCCAGCAACCTGGCTCCGACTTCGATTCAGCAGTACTTC. Amino acid sequence: CASNLAPTSIQQYF.

The chain is built from TRBV9 and TRBJ2-7; D is possibly TRBD2 (6 bases). This CDR3 comprises 13 residues. V was cut by 6 bases and J by 1 base, with 11 bases left in between. The V gene's germline CDR1 is SGDLS and CDR2 YYNGEE. The chain's CDR3 is CASNRDSSYEQYF. As DNA, the CDR3 is TGTGCCAGCAACCGGGACTCATCCTACGAGCAGTACTTC. The full variable domain, in which reference TRBV9 and TRBJ2-7 provide the parts outside the CDR3, is DSGVTQTPKHLITATGQRVTLRCSPRSGDLSVYWYQQSLDQGLQFLIQYYNGEERAKGNILERFSAQQFPDLHSELNLSSLELGDSALYFCASNRDSSYEQYFGPGTRLTVT.

The chain links TRBV29-1 to TRBJ1-1; TRBD1 agrees at 8 bases. This CDR3 contains 15 residues. Germline CDR1 and CDR2: SQVTM and ANQGSEA. J lost 0 bases, V lost 4 bases, and 7 bases had no gene match. CDR3 loop: CSVVMHRGMNTEAFF. The CDR3 nucleotides are TGCAGCGTTGTTATGCACAGGGGGATGAACACTGAAGCTTTCTTT.

The chain employs TRBV6-1 and TRBJ2-3; TRBD2 aligns across 7 bases. Germline values: CDR1 MNHNS, CDR2 SASEGT. The junction had 6 bases not matched to a gene; V was cut back by 3 bases and J by 6 bases. This CDR3 is 14 amino acids long. The CDR3 protein is CASSEGGLSDTQYF. CDR3 coding DNA: TGTGCCAGCAGTGAGGGGGGACTATCGGATACGCAGTATTTT.

The rearrangement links TRBV7-8 to TRBJ1-5, with D possibly matching TRBD1 (6 bases). The germline V and J ends were trimmed by 5 bases and 3 bases, with 11 bases remaining between them. Germline V gene data show CDR1 as SGHVS and CDR2 as FQNEAQ. This CDR3 contains 14 residues. The CDR3 reads CASSTRGLNQPQHF. DNA for the CDR3: TGTGCCAGCAGCACCAGGGGTCTCAATCAGCCCCAGCATTTT.

The chain carries TRBV28 and TRBJ1-2, with D unclear. Germline lookup yields CDR1 MDHEN and CDR2 SYDVKM. This CDR3 is built from 12 residues. V lost 1 base and J lost 8, with 8 bases in between. Written as DNA, the CDR3 is TGTGCCAGCAGTTTATTAACGGGGGGCTACACCTTC. It codes for CASSLLTGGYTF.

The chain is built from TRBV6-5 and TRBJ1-1; TRBD1 matches 9 bases. V lost 6 bases and J lost 3; bases outside the gene matches: 5. From germline, CDR1 is MNHEY and CDR2 SVGAGI. This CDR3 spans 14 amino acids. The CDR3 reads CASRGQGSHTEAFF. For the CDR3, the DNA is TGTGCCAGCAGGGGACAGGGCTCACACACTGAAGCTTTCTTT.

V is TRBV4-3 and J is TRBJ1-1; 7 bases map to TRBD1. Trimming cost V 1 base and J 4 bases; bases outside gene matches: 3. The CDR3 consists of 14 residues. The germline V gene encodes CDR1 LGHNA and CDR2 YSLEER. CDR3 sequence: CASSQAYRGTEAFF. The CDR3 region has the DNA TGCGCCAGCAGCCAAGCGTACAGGGGCACTGAAGCTTTCTTT.

The rearrangement uses TRBV2 and TRBJ1-4, with D possibly being TRBD1 (6 bases). CDR1 SNHLY and CDR2 FYNNEI come from the germline V gene. V dropped 7 bases and J dropped 6 bases, with 12 bases sitting between them. The CDR3 runs 13 residues. The CDR3 region is CASITGPYEKLFF. The CDR3 DNA reads TGTGCCAGCATAACAGGGCCTTATGAAAAACTGTTTTTT.

The genes are TRBV7-2 and TRBJ2-5, with a tentative D call TRBD1 (5 bases). The V and J ends lost 4 bases and 2 bases respectively, with 17 bases between them. This CDR3 has 16 residues. Looked up from germline, CDR1 is SGHTA and CDR2 is FQGNSA. As DNA, the CDR3 is TGTGCCAGCAGCTCTTCCGTGGGCGCAGGGCAAGAGACCCAGTACTTC. Encoded protein: CASSSSVGAGQETQYF. The whole variable domain, remainder taken from reference TRBV7-2 and TRBJ2-5, is GAGVSQSPSNKVTEKGKDVELRCDPISGHTALYWYRQSLGQGLEFLIYFQGNSAPDKSGLPSDRFSAERTGGSVSTLTIQRTQQEDSAVYLCASSSSVGAGQETQYFGPGTRLLVL.

The chain recombines TRBV5-6 with TRBJ2-7; 7 positions agree with TRBD2. V dropped 4 bases and J dropped 2; count of bases not matched to a gene: 9. The CDR3 runs 15 residues. The germline V gene encodes CDR1 SGHDT and CDR2 YYEEEE. CDR3 in DNA: TGTGCCAGCAGCCCCCGGCGGGGGACCCCCTACGAGCAGTACTTC. As protein: CASSPRRGTPYEQYF.

The rearrangement uses TRBV2 and TRBJ2-3, with 7 bases lining up with TRBD2. CDR3 length equals 14 residues. Germline loops: CDR1 SNHLY, CDR2 FYNNEI. V shed 11 bases and J 3 bases; nucleotides not matched to a gene: 11. CDR3 in amino acids: CASRGGMGTDTQYF. CDR3 DNA sequence: TGTGCCTCTCGGGGAGGGATGGGGACAGATACGCAGTATTTT.

The V call is TRBV15, the J call TRBJ2-2, with D possibly being TRBD2 (6 bases). With 0 bases removed from V and 3 bases from J, the gap between germline ends came to 17 bases. Germline V gene lookup returns CDR1 LNHNV and CDR2 YYDKDF (reference sequence). The CDR3 totals 18 residues. CDR3 region: CATSREGPGGGDTGELFF. Written as DNA, the CDR3 is TGTGCCACCAGCAGAGAGGGCCCCGGGGGAGGTGACACCGGGGAGCTGTTTTTT.

This clone has ten or more counts. The chain couples TRBV30 to TRBJ1-6; 7 positions match TRBD1. Per the germline V gene, CDR1 is GTSNPN and CDR2 is SVGIG (reference sequence). The CDR3 totals 17 residues. V trimming: 5 bases; J trimming: 13 bases; junction bases outside the gene matches: 23. The CDR3 DNA follows: TGTGCCTGGGGGACATCGACAGGGAAGTTCCTCGGGGTCCCCCTCCACTTT. This encodes CAWGTSTGKFLGVPLHF.

CDR3 protein: CASSTASPSNTEAFF. The CDR3 DNA is TGTGCCAGCAGTACAGCAAGCCCATCGAACACTGAAGCTTTCTTT. V gene TRBV28 combines with J gene TRBJ1-1; D is unclear. This CDR3 region has 15 residues. V lost 5 bases and J 1 base, leaving 14 bases between the germline ends. From germline, CDR1 is MDHEN and CDR2 SYDVKM.

The rearrangement links TRBV5-4 to TRBJ2-1; a possible D gene is TRBD1 (6 bases). In germline, CDR1 is SGHNT, CDR2 YYREEE (reference sequence). This CDR3 region has 14 residues. Trimming stripped 1 base from V and 8 bases from J, with 13 bases between. This chain's CDR3 is CASSLFTGKDEQFF. The CDR3 coding sequence is TGTGCCAGCAGCTTGTTTACAGGGAAAGATGAGCAGTTCTTC.

Regarding this clone: The junction shows a germline mismatch at one end, possibly a read error. The gene calls are TRBV3-1 (or the pseudogene TRBV3-2) and TRBJ2-7; TRBD1 aligns across 8 bases. This CDR3 comprises 13 residues. The germline gives CDR1 LGHDT, CDR2 YNNKEL (reference sequence). Written as DNA, the CDR3 is TGTGCCAGCAGCCAAGTACCTAGACAGGGGAGTGACTTC. Its protein is CASSQVPRQGSDF.

This chain links TRBV6-5 with TRBJ1-2, with a tentative D call TRBD1 (6 bases). The length of the CDR3 is 12 residues. The V and J ends lost 7 bases and 8 bases respectively, with 14 bases between them. The germline V gene encodes CDR1 MNHEY and CDR2 SVGAGI. For the CDR3, the DNA is TGTGCCAGCACCTTACAGGGTAAAGGCTACACCTTC. Its translation is CASTLQGKGYTF.

J is TRBJ2-3 and V is TRBV5-1; D gene unclear. Germline V gene data show CDR1 as SGHRS and CDR2 as YFSETQ. This CDR3 contains 15 residues. The V and J ends lost 0 bases and 0 bases respectively, with 8 bases between them. CDR3 protein: CASSLDRPSTDTQYF. As DNA, the CDR3 is TGCGCCAGCAGCTTGGACAGACCGAGCACAGATACGCAGTATTTT. Filled out from reference TRBV5-1 and TRBJ2-3, the complete variable domain reads KAGVTQTPRYLIKTRGQQVTLSCSPISGHRSVSWYQQTPGQGLQFLFEYFSETQRNKGNFPGRFSGRQFSNSRSEMNVSTLELGDSALYLCASSLDRPSTDTQYFGPGTRLTVL.

The genes are TRBV5-4 and TRBJ2-7, with 9 nucleotides matching TRBD1. This CDR3 has 15 residues. Germline V gene sequence: CDR1 SGHNT, CDR2 YYREEE (reference sequence). The ends lost 3 bases at V and 4 bases at J; junction bases unmatched: 8. In DNA form, the CDR3 reads TGTGCCAGCAGCTCTCCCGGGACAGGGCAGTACGAGCAGTACTTC. It specifies CASSSPGTGQYEQYF.

This CDR3 reads CASSPQGGRPYEQYF. In DNA form, the CDR3 reads TGTGCCAGCAGCCCACAGGGGGGACGTCCCTACGAGCAGTACTTC. The chain recombines TRBV5-6 with TRBJ2-7, with 8 bases aligning to TRBD1. The V segment lost 4 bases and the J segment 2 bases; nucleotides outside the gene matches: 8. This CDR3 region has 15 residues. The germline CDR1 and CDR2 sequences are SGHDT and YYEEEE.

The chain has TRBV3-1 (or the pseudogene TRBV3-2) and TRBJ2-5, with 9 nucleotides matching TRBD1. With V trimmed by 8 bases and J by 7 bases, 8 bases remained unmatched. Germline V CDR1 and CDR2: LGHDT, YNNKEL (reference sequence). CDR3 length equals 13 residues. In DNA form, the CDR3 reads TGTGCCAGCGCGGGACAGGGAAGCGGGACCCAGTACTTC. Amino acids: CASAGQGSGTQYF.

The V call is TRBV4-2, the J call TRBJ1-2, with 9 bases fitting TRBD1. From germline, CDR1 is LGHNA and CDR2 YNFKEQ. The CDR3 length is 14 residues. V lost 1 base to trimming and J lost 6 bases; unmatched junction nucleotides: 3. CDR3 amino acids: CASSQGRDRDGYTF. DNA of the CDR3: TGTGCCAGCAGCCAAGGGCGGGACAGGGATGGCTACACCTTC.

This chain connects TRBV18 to TRBJ1-4; D perhaps matches TRBD1 (6 bases). The germline V gene has CDR1 KGHSH and CDR2 LQKENI. Trimming took 3 bases from V and 4 from J, leaving 9 bases between them. The CDR3 runs to 14 residues. CDR3 region: CASSPGALNEKLFF. For the CDR3, the DNA is TGTGCCAGCTCACCGGGGGCACTTAATGAAAAACTGTTTTTT.

The chain couples TRBV7-9 to TRBJ1-1; TRBD1 is a possible D gene (5 bases). V shed 3 bases and J shed 1 base, with 12 bases lying between them. Per germline, CDR1 SEHNR and CDR2 FQNEAQ (reference sequence). The CDR3 runs to 15 residues. The CDR3 nucleotides read TGTGCCAGCAGCTTGCCAGGACACAAGAACACTGAAGCTTTCTTT. This codes for CASSLPGHKNTEAFF. The whole variable domain, remainder taken from reference TRBV7-9 and TRBJ1-1, is DTGVSQNPRHKITKRGQNVTFRCDPISEHNRLYWYRQTLGQGPEFLTYFQNEAQLEKSRLLSDRFSAERPKGSFSTLEIQRTEQGDSAMYLCASSLPGHKNTEAFFGQGTRLTVV.

The chain is built from TRBV28 and TRBJ2-7; 10 nucleotides agree with TRBD1. Germline V gene lookup returns CDR1 MDHEN and CDR2 SYDVKM. V gave up 5 bases and J gave up 7 bases; unmatched junction bases: 8. The CDR3 extends over 14 amino acids. Written as DNA, the CDR3 is TGTGCCAGCAGTGTTAGACAGGGGGCGCAAGAGCAGTACTTC. Amino acids: CASSVRQGAQEQYF.

The rearrangement links TRBV19 to TRBJ1-1; D not resolved. Trimming took off 8 bases at V and 1 base at J, with 5 bases between the two ends. In germline, CDR1 is LNHDA, CDR2 SQIVND (reference sequence). The CDR3 covers 11 residues. The CDR3 is CASRQNTEAFF. CDR3 sequence (DNA): TGTGCCAGTCGACAGAACACTGAAGCTTTCTTT. Using reference TRBV19 and TRBJ1-1 for the parts outside the CDR3, the full variable domain is DGGITQSPKYLFRKEGQNVTLSCEQNLNHDAMYWYRQDPGQGLRLIYYSQIVNDFQKGDIAEGYSVSREKKESFPLTVTSAQKNPTAFYLCASRQNTEAFFGQGTRLTVV.